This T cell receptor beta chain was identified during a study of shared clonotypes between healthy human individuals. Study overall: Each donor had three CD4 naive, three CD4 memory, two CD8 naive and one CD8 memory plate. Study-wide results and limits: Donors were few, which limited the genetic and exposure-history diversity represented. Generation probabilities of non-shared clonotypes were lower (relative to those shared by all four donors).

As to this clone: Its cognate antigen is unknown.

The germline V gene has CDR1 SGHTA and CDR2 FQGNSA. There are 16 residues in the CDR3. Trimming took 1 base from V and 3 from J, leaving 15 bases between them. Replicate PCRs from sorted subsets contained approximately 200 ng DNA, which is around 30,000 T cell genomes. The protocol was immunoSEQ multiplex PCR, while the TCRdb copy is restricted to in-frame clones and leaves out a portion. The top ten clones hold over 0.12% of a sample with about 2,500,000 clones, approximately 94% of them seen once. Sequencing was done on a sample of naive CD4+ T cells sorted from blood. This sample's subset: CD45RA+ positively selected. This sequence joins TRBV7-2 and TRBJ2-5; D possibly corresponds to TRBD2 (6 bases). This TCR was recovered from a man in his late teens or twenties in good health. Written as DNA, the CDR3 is TGTGCCAGCAGCTTAGAGCGGGCTAGCGTCGAAGAGACCCAGTACTTC. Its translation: CASSLERASVEETQYF.